The source of this TCR beta chain is a study of blood T cell repertoires in COVID-19 (TCRdb year 2020). Turning to the overall study: Collaborator samples came from the United States, Italy and Spain and covered acute and convalescent phases of COVID-19. The prospective study material was composed of cDNA or gDNA derived from T cells, B-cell-depleted T cells, or PBMCs. Deeply sampled blood TCRbeta repertoires from subjects exposed to, actively infected with, or recovered from COVID-19 were included in the dataset. The repertoires were made available in a free public database intended to serve as a resource for research on the immune response to SARS-CoV-2. Samples came from the ongoing ImmuneRACE study (first 160 participants) plus 1,254 subjects from 6 global collaborators. The sample metadata nearly always contained a de-identified subject ID, COVID-19 status, age in years and sex. Where available, HLA class I and class II types were obtained from metadata supplied by the sample provider rather than from assay-based typing.

The immunoSEQ Assay, a bias-controlled multiplex PCR, was used to amplify TCRbeta CDR3 regions from genomic DNA. Under the source paper's analysis protocol: The number of nucleated cells in each sample was estimated by amplification of reference gene primers within the assay. To quantify the absolute abundance of each unique TCRbeta CDR3 rearrangement, sequence reads were collapsed and filtered. Productive Simpson clonality was computed per sample as the square root of Simpson's diversity index over productive rearrangements. The source is immuneACCESS, and TCRdb retained only in-frame sequences with V and J called. Part of the clones is not carried over; for the studies checked, unresolved V genes explain less than half of this, and the remainder is unexplained. V, J and clone size derive from that table, while D and trimming were established from the DNA sequence. This sample comprises 250,000 to 350,000 clones, roughly 86% of them detected only once. The top ten constitute about 9.8% of the sample.

V loses 4 bases, J loses 4 bases, and the germline ends lie 19 bases apart. From its cysteine to its phenylalanine, the CDR3 spans 16 amino acids. Just CDR3 DNA is preserved here, 48 bases in frame from base 1. The germline V gene (reference sequence) provides CDR1 LGHDT and CDR2 YNNKEL. Enrolling through a virtual design, the prospective study's participants ranged in age from roughly 18 to 90 years and lived across around 25 United States geographic areas. In the prospective study, participants were assigned to cohorts based on the clinical history participants reported in a screening survey and a study questionnaire. Recovered participants in ImmuneRACE Cohort 3 were defined by two consecutive negative NP/OP PCR tests, clearance by a healthcare professional, or resolution of symptoms. In the prospective study, whole blood, serum and a nasopharyngeal or oropharyngeal swab were collected from each participant by mobile phlebotomists. Participants in the prospective study had the option to provide additional blood draws and questionnaires over a roughly 2-month period. Blood samples from the prospective study were shipped frozen or at room temperature prior to DNA extraction.

A remark on this clone: This receptor's antigen is unknown. No much larger clone is present one base from it, and per-base qualities are unavailable.

General findings and caveats noted by the study authors: The quantity of clinical and demographic metadata differed by source and by participant and was supplied without curation.

In this chain, TRBV3-1 (or the pseudogene TRBV3-2) is recombined with TRBJ1-1; the D segment cannot be called with confidence. What was sequenced was PBMCs or T cells enriched from blood (not recorded which). The TCR sequence derives from a woman aged 18-29 years who had recovered from COVID-19. The bases read TGTGCCAGCAGCCTCTTGGCCGCCTCTGGTGGCACTGAAGCTTTCTTT. Its protein is CASSLLAASGGTEAFF.